This entry describes one T cell receptor beta chain. The data were taken from a study of blood T cell repertoires in COVID-19. Study as a whole: Italy, Spain and the United States were the sources of the convalescent and acute COVID-19 samples.

Original processing methods: Amplifying reference gene primers gave estimates of nucleated cell counts. Here immunoSEQ multiplex PCR was the method, and the copy in TCRdb shows in-frame clones only, minus some. D and trimming were read from the DNA, whereas the V and J calls and clone size are those reported in that table. This sample yields around 250,000 clones, of which roughly nine tenths are seen a single time; 3.6% belongs to the top ten. The V gene's germline CDR1 is LNHDA and CDR2 SQIVND (reference sequence). CDR3 length: 16 amino acids. Unmatched junction bases numbered 12, after V lost 5 bases and J lost 6 bases.

This chain links TRBV19 with TRBJ2-3; 9 nucleotides agree with TRBD2. The receptor was isolated from a young man with active or convalescent COVID-19. Sequenced: peripheral blood. The CDR3 sequence: CASSGTTSGRLDTQYF. Here the CDR3 DNA reads TGTGCCAGTAGTGGAACGACTAGCGGCCGTCTGGATACGCAGTATTTT.